The source of this T cell receptor beta chain is a study of CD8 T cells in ankylosing spondylitis listed by TCRdb under 2017. Study-level background: To find TCR variants linked to disease, the study profiled T cell receptor beta repertoires in ankylosing spondylitis patients and healthy donors. The full study cohort comprised 20 to 30 ankylosing spondylitis patients and 85 to 120 healthy donors. Peripheral blood was sampled, and synovial fluid was also collected from ankylosing spondylitis patients. Findings and caveats that apply to the study as a whole: The disease-linked clones showed a CD8+ phenotype and occurred at relatively low frequencies in peripheral blood. A TCR beta motif of eight highly homologous amino acid variants appeared characteristic of blood from ankylosing spondylitis patients. Significant enrichment of the disease-linked clones was reported in matched synovial fluid samples from ankylosing spondylitis patients. Some motif variants were previously reported in synovial fluid and blood of reactive arthritis patients, suggesting common disease-initiation mechanisms.

This clonotype has a count of ten or more. Which antigen it targets is not known. No base quality values were provided; no much bigger clone lies one nucleotide off. Data came from an Illumina HiSeq 2500. TCR beta libraries were prepared by quantitative 5'-RACE with molecular barcodes. Per the source publication's procedure: A new computational method, built on a probabilistic model of VDJ rearrangement, was used to identify disease-linked TCR variants. Starting from the raw public reads, TCRdb applied fastp trimming at Q25, assembled clones with MiXCR and retained in-frame beta chains. Identical CDR3 protein sequences are pooled into one entry, listed with their most common genes and DNA. TCRdb's processing, not the authors' own work, is the source of the V and J calls. Recorded for this sample are some 250,000 distinct CDR3 sequences; 9.5% to 12% of them occurred a single time. Around 7% of the sample lies in the top ten.

This sequence originates from a male donor with ankylosing spondylitis or in good health (not recorded which). The sample consisted of blood, either unsorted or a sorted T cell fraction (not recorded which).

The DNA sequence follows: TGCAGTCCCACCGGGAGTGCTAGCGGGAGTTCGAGAAATTGGGAGTACTTC. Its amino acids are CSPTGSASGSSRNWEYF. The chain is assembled from TRBV20-1 and TRBJ2-7, with TRBD2 matching 10 junction bases. The germline V and J ends show losses of 8 bases and 11 bases respectively, and no gene match explains 27 bases of the junction. For CDR1 and CDR2, the germline V gene (reference sequence) lists DFQATT and SNEGSKA. Including the terminal cysteine and phenylalanine, the CDR3 comprises 17 residues. Only the CDR3 DNA is retained, 51 bases long and in frame from the first base.